This TCR beta chain was profiled in a study of blood T cell repertoires in COVID-19. Study background: The United States, Italy and Spain supplied acute and convalescent COVID-19 samples. PBMCs, B-cell-depleted T cells, or T cells were the source of the cDNA or gDNA that made up the material.

Original data processing: It was from reference gene primer amplification that nucleated cell counts were estimated. Libraries were prepared by immunoSEQ multiplex PCR; TCRdb keeps only in-frame clonotypes and omits some of them. V, J and clone size are taken as reported in that table, and D and trimming were inferred from the DNA itself. The sample carries around 260,000 clones, over 70% recorded once. The CDR3 covers 15 residues. Germline CDR1 is SGHNT and CDR2 is YYREEE (reference sequence). Deletions cut 1 base from V and 2 bases from J, with 12 bases between. Patients at the Seattle site were enrolled during active infection and followed longitudinally.

This clonotype was obtained from a woman in her seventies with COVID-19, enrolled during active disease. Sequences were obtained from peripheral blood. The rearrangement joins TRBV5-4 to TRBJ1-2; D possibly corresponds to TRBD1 (6 bases). This CDR3 is CASSLSGRGNYGYTF. The CDR3 coding sequence is TGTGCCAGCAGCTTGTCAGGCAGGGGCAACTATGGCTACACCTTC.